The source of this T cell receptor (beta chain) is a study of Ad26.COV2.S vaccination and SARS-CoV-2 variants. General study points: Possibly, TCR breadth and depth analyses underestimated total T cell responses.

This clone has just a few counts. Antigen: not known. Treatment described: about 20 received Ad26.COV2.S at low or high dose, single or two shots; roughly 5 received placebo; per-sample allocation not given. Sampling took place 63 days after the first vaccine or placebo injection. An adult donor aged 18-55 years was enrolled in Boston. As its vector, the vaccine had Ad26, which expressed Wuhan-strain SARS-CoV-2 spike. Trimming took 5 bases from V and 2 from J; bases not matched to a gene: 5. In germline, CDR1 is KGHSH, CDR2 LQKENI. This CDR3 is 15 amino acids long. Sequencing was performed with immunoSEQ multiplex PCR; in TCRdb, only in-frame clones are kept and a portion is missing. The sample records approximately 300,000 clones, approximately 80% being singletons.

The chain uses TRBV18 and TRBJ1-3; 8 nucleotides line up with TRBD1. The TCR comes from a person between 18 and 65 years old who received the Ad26.COV2.S COVID-19 vaccine or a placebo. The sequencing here drew on peripheral blood, taken in a trial of Ad26.COV2.S vaccine versus placebo. In DNA, the CDR3 is TGTGCCAGCTCAGACGGACAGGGAGCTGGAAACACCATATATTTT. Its translation: CASSDGQGAGNTIYF.